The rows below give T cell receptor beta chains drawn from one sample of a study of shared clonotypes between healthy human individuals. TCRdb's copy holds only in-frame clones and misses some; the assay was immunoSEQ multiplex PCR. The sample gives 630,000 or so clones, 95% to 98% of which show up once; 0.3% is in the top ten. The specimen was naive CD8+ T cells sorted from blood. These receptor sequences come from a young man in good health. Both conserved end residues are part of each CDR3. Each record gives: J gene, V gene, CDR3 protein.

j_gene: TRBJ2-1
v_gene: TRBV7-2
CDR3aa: CASSLAPGQGLLSLYNEQFF

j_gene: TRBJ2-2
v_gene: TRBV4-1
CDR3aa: CASSSEGSGELFF

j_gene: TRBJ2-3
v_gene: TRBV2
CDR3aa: CASSGGTSATDTQYF

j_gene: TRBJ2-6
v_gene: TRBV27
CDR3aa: CASSPSTRYRVSGANVLTF

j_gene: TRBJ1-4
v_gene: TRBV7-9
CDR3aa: CASSLMDRAEEKLFF

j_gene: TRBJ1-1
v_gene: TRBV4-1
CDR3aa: CASSQGQGTEAFF

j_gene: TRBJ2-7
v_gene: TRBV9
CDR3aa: CASSPGVGDYEQYF

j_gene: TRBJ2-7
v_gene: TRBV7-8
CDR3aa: CASSFPRTGINEQYF

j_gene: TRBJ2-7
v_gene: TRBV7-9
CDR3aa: CASSFGDNSYEQYF

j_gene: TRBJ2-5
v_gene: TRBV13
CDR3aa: CASSDTDSDSQETQYF

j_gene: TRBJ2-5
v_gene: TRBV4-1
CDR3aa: CASSRAPAGIQETQYF

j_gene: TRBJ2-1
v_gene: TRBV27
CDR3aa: CASSLSPRASGALRSYNEQFF

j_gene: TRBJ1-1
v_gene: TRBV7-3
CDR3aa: CASSLWGTTEAFF

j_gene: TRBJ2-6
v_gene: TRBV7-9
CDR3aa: CASSPSPGSGANVLTF

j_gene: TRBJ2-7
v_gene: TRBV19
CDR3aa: CASSWATSYEQYF